This T cell receptor (beta chain) was recorded in a study of cytomegalovirus exposure and HLA in healthy donors. Notes on the study in general: It was in a later analysis that TCR association rates were seen to vary by HLA locus, highest for DRB1 and lowest for HLA-C. In a later analysis, at a false discovery rate of 0.05, under 20,000 TCR beta sequences were associated with HLA alleles.

A multiplex PCR was run with 60 Vbeta primers and 13 Jbeta primers. Here immunoSEQ multiplex PCR was the method, and the copy in TCRdb shows in-frame clones only, minus some. This sample has under 200,000 clones, with around three quarters found just once. Deletions cut 0 bases from V and 5 bases from J, with 11 bases between. This CDR3 has 14 amino acids. Germline values: CDR1 SGDLS, CDR2 YYNGEE. Concerning this clone: Its antigen is unknown.

The specimen sequenced was PBMCs. The receptor was isolated from a middle-aged man in good health and CMV-seronegative. The J gene is TRBJ1-1, the V gene TRBV9, with D unresolved. CDR3: CASSVAVGGTEAFF. The CDR3 DNA sequence: TGTGCCAGCAGCGTAGCAGTGGGCGGGACTGAAGCTTTCTTT.